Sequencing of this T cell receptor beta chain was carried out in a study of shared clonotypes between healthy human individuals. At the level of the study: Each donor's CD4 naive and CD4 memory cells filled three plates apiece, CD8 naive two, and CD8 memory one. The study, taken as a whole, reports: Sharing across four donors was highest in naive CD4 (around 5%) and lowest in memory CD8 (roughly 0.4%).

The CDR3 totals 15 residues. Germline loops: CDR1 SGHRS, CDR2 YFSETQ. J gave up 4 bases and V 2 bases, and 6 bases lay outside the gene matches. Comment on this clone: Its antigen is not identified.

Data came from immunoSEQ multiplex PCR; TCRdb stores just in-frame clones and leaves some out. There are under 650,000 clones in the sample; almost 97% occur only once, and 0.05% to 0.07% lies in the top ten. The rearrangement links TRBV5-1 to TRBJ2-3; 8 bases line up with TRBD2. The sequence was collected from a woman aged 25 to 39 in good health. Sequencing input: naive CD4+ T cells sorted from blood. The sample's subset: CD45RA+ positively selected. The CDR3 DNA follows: TGCGCCAGCAGCTTAGTAGCGGGACGGCCAGATACGCAGTATTTT. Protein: CASSLVAGRPDTQYF.